These 30 T cell receptor beta chains were all obtained from the same sample, sequenced in a study of blood T cells in healthy people across ages. A second PCR, run for roughly 7 to 11 cycles, used a sample-barcoded 5' primer plus a J-beta primer mix. TCRdb reanalysed the 5' RACE reads using MiXCR and keeps one entry per CDR3 protein. The sample yields fewer than 750,000 distinct CDR3 sequences, roughly half seen once. Sequenced: blood. These receptor sequences come from a woman of 80 years or more in good health.

In this sample, this clonotype turned up many times. The CDR3 DNA is TGCGCCAGCAGCCTTAGCGGGACAAGTTACAATGAGCAGTTCTTC. Translated, it gives CASSLSGTSYNEQFF. The chain recombines TRBV5-1 with TRBJ2-1; 8 nucleotides align to TRBD2. The V segment lost 4 bases and the J segment 4 bases; nucleotides outside the gene matches: 7. The germline gives CDR1 SGHRS, CDR2 YFSETQ. CDR3 length: 15 residues.

This clonotype occurred a few times. The chain is built from TRBV6-4 and TRBJ2-7, with 7 bases lining up with TRBD2. Germline CDR1 and CDR2: MRHNA and SNTAGT. The CDR3 covers 12 residues. J lost 5 bases, V lost 8 bases, and 6 bases had no gene match. The CDR3 protein is CASQPGGDEQYF. The CDR3 DNA is TGTGCCAGCCAACCGGGGGGTGACGAGCAGTACTTC.

The chain is built from TRBV5-1 and TRBJ1-1; D is unresolved. Germline CDR1 is SGHRS and CDR2 is YFSETQ. The V gene lost 0 bases and the J gene lost 3 bases, with 9 bases spanning the gap. The CDR3 runs to 14 residues. This CDR3 reads CASSLEREDTEAFF. The CDR3 DNA is TGCGCCAGCAGCTTGGAAAGGGAGGACACTGAAGCTTTCTTT.

The V gene is TRBV5-6, the J gene TRBJ2-3; TRBD1 aligns across 7 bases. This CDR3 spans 13 amino acids. Germline values: CDR1 SGHDT, CDR2 YYEEEE. The ends lost 4 bases at V and 4 bases at J; junction bases unmatched: 3. CDR3 loop: CASSNDRADTQYF. CDR3 DNA: TGTGCCAGCAGCAACGACAGGGCAGATACGCAGTATTTT.

The chain carries TRBV4-1 and TRBJ2-1; no clear D gene. V dropped 0 bases and J dropped 9 bases, with 6 bases sitting between them. The CDR3 extends over 12 amino acids. The V gene's germline CDR1 is MGHRA and CDR2 YSYEKL. The CDR3 is CASSQERSEQFF. The CDR3 nucleotides read TGCGCCAGCAGCCAAGAGAGAAGTGAGCAGTTCTTC.

This clonotype occurred many times. This chain connects TRBV7-9 to TRBJ2-3, with 8 positions matching TRBD2. Losses at the gene ends were 5 bases for V and 3 bases for J; bases not matched to a gene: 10. Germline V gene lookup returns CDR1 SEHNR and CDR2 FQNEAQ (reference sequence). The CDR3 runs 16 residues. CDR3 sequence reads: CASSSSGNPRTDTQYF. For the CDR3, the DNA is TGTGCCAGCAGCAGTAGCGGGAACCCTAGGACAGATACGCAGTATTTT.

This chain joins TRBV6-6 and TRBJ1-1; 9 positions match TRBD1. Unmatched junction bases numbered 5, after V lost 2 bases and J lost 1 base. This CDR3 comprises 16 residues. Per germline, CDR1 MNHNY and CDR2 SVGAGI (reference sequence). CDR3 nucleotides: TGTGCCAGCAGTTACAAGACAGGGGGGGAGAACACTGAAGCTTTCTTT. This translates into CASSYKTGGENTEAFF.

This clonotype turned up a few times. The rearrangement uses TRBV12-3 or TRBV12-4 and TRBJ2-2; 9 bases fit TRBD2. The V gene end was trimmed by 1 base and the J gene end by 4 bases; junction bases not matched to a gene: 10. The CDR3 is made up of 18 amino acids. The DNA for the CDR3 is TGTGCCAGCAGTTTAGATATGGGGCAGCGGGGGGCCACCGGGGAGCTGTTTTTT. Protein product: CASSLDMGQRGATGELFF.

This clonotype was detected many times. The genes are TRBV5-1 and TRBJ2-2, with D perhaps matching TRBD2 (6 bases). CDR1 and CDR2 (germline): SGHRS, YFSETQ. V was trimmed by 9 bases and J by 7 bases, leaving 19 bases between them. This CDR3 contains 14 residues. CDR3 protein: CATSSGTPNGELFF. CDR3 nucleotides: TGCGCCACCTCCAGTGGGACTCCCAACGGGGAGCTGTTTTTT.

The chain has TRBV27 and TRBJ2-2, with D possibly being TRBD2 (6 bases). CDR1 is MNHEY and CDR2 is SMNVEV in the germline V gene (reference sequence). CDR3 length equals 15 residues. V was trimmed by 5 bases and J by 0 bases, leaving 10 bases between them. The CDR3 protein is CASSPLATNTGELFF. In DNA form, the CDR3 reads TGTGCCAGCAGTCCCCTAGCGACGAACACCGGGGAGCTGTTTTTT.

Regarding this clonotype: Being one base from a much bigger clone, this may be a read error. This rearrangement joins TRBV4-2 to TRBJ2-1; no reliable D call. The DNA end is a closer match to TRBJ2-7, so the J assignment may be wrong. The CDR3 length is 15 residues. Germline CDR1 and CDR2: LGHNA and YNFKEQ. CDR3 loop: CASRRSDRRVNEQYF. The CDR3 nucleotides read TGTGCCAGCAGACGTTCAGATCGTCGGGTTAATGAGCAGTACTTC.

Worth noting for this clonotype: A much larger clone differs from this one at a single base, so this may be a read error. The rearrangement joins TRBV20-1 to TRBJ2-5; 8 bases are a match to TRBD2. CDR1 DFQATT and CDR2 SNEGSKA come from the germline V gene (reference sequence). The CDR3 runs 13 residues. The CDR3 loop reads CTGGSYTQETQYF. CDR3 nucleotides: TGCACGGGAGGGTCCTACACTCAAGAGACCCAGTACTTC.

The chain is built from TRBV9 and TRBJ2-7; D not resolved. V was cut by 3 bases and J by 3 bases, with 10 bases left in between. CDR1 is SGDLS, CDR2 YYNGEE, per germline. CDR3 length equals 13 residues. Here the CDR3 reads CASSGGSFYEQYF. CDR3 DNA: TGTGCCAGCAGCGGTGGTAGCTTCTACGAGCAGTACTTC. Drawing the rest from reference TRBV9 and TRBJ2-7, the complete variable domain is DSGVTQTPKHLITATGQRVTLRCSPRSGDLSVYWYQQSLDQGLQFLIQYYNGEERAKGNILERFSAQQFPDLHSELNLSSLELGDSALYFCASSGGSFYEQYFGPGTRLTVT.

A remark on this clonotype: A much larger clone lies a single base off, so this may be a read error. The rearrangement links TRBV4-2 to TRBJ2-1, with TRBD2 matching 7 bases. The CDR3 covers 16 residues. CDR1 is LGHNA, CDR2 YNFKEQ, per germline. With V trimmed by 4 bases and J by 3 bases, 9 bases remained unmatched. The CDR3 protein is CASSRATGLNYNEQFF. CDR3 coding DNA: TGTGCCAGCAGCCGAGCAACGGGACTAAACTACAATGAGCAGTTCTTC.

This clonotype was counted at least ten times. The CDR3 bases are TGCAGCGTTGCTAATAGCAATCAGCCCCAGCATTTT. Translation: CSVANSNQPQHF. The rearrangement links TRBV29-1 to TRBJ1-5; D gene ambiguous. The CDR3 has 12 residues. Trimming removed 4 bases from V and 0 bases from J, with 4 bases in between. The germline V gene encodes CDR1 SQVTM and CDR2 ANQGSEA. Full variable domain (outside the CDR3, taken from reference TRBV29-1 and TRBJ1-5): SAVISQKPSRDICQRGTSLTIQCQVDSQVTMMFWYRQQPGQSLTLIATANQGSEATYESGFVIDKFPISRPNLTFSTLTVSNMSPEDSSIYLCSVANSNQPQHFGDGTRLSIL.

The V gene is TRBV4-2, the J gene TRBJ2-3; tentative D call: TRBD2 (5 bases). Trimming cost V 11 bases and J 0 bases, with 18 bases left between them. The CDR3 contains 15 residues. Per the germline V gene, CDR1 is LGHNA and CDR2 is YNFKEQ. CDR3 coding DNA: TGTGCCGGCAAGGAGGTAGACACCAGCACAGATACGCAGTATTTT. Residues: CAGKEVDTSTDTQYF.

This clonotype was observed a few times. The chain has TRBV6-1 and TRBJ2-3; 10 bases fit TRBD2. The CDR3 loop spans 13 amino acids. Germline CDR1 MNHNS, CDR2 SASEGT. V dropped 8 bases and J dropped 4; count of bases not matched to a gene: 3. As DNA, the CDR3 is TGTGCCAGCGAAACTAGCGGGGCAGATACGCAGTATTTT. Its translation is CASETSGADTQYF.

There are a few counts of this clonotype. The chain has TRBV20-1 and TRBJ2-2; a weak D match, TRBD1 (5 bases). V gave up 6 bases and J gave up 0 bases, with 11 bases separating them. The CDR3 is 14 residues long. CDR1 and CDR2 (germline): DFQATT, SNEGSKA (reference sequence). The DNA for the CDR3 is TGCAGTGCCCAGGGAAGGACGAACACCGGGGAGCTGTTTTTT. Residues: CSAQGRTNTGELFF.

The chain combines TRBV6-5 with TRBJ1-6; 7 bases line up with TRBD1. Germline V gives CDR1 MNHEY, CDR2 SVGAGI. This CDR3 region has 17 residues. V was pared by 0 bases and J by 9 bases, with 11 bases of the junction left unmatched. CDR3 coding DNA: TGTGCCAGCAGTTACTCGGCCCTTGACAGGGCCGGTTCACCCCTCCACTTT. This encodes CASSYSALDRAGSPLHF.

This clonotype was counted ten times or more. The chain uses TRBV10-3 and TRBJ2-5, with 7 bases identical to TRBD2. V gave up 3 bases and J gave up 4 bases; unmatched junction bases: 14. CDR1 ENHRY and CDR2 SYGVKD come from the germline V gene. CDR3 length: 17 amino acids. CDR3 sequence: CAISEQPGASGRETQYF. CDR3 nucleotides: TGTGCCATCAGTGAACAACCCGGGGCTAGCGGCCGAGAGACCCAGTACTTC.

This clonotype was observed many times. CDR3 DNA sequence: TGTGCCAGCAGCCTTCTAGCGAGCGGTAACACCGGGGAGCTGTTTTTT. Its protein is CASSLLASGNTGELFF. V gene TRBV7-9 combines with J gene TRBJ2-2; perhaps TRBD2 as D (6 bases). The CDR3 is 16 amino acids. With 5 bases removed from V and 2 bases from J, the gap between germline ends came to 15 bases. Germline lookup yields CDR1 SEHNR and CDR2 FQNEAQ (reference sequence).

This clonotype occurred many times. The chain employs TRBV3-1 and TRBJ2-1, with D perhaps matching TRBD2 (6 bases). This CDR3 has 16 amino acids. The germline V gene has CDR1 LGHDT and CDR2 YNNKEL (reference sequence). Trimming shortened V by 5 bases and J by 3 bases, and 17 bases separated the two germline ends. The CDR3 sequence is CASSNQRENLYNEQFF. CDR3 in DNA: TGTGCCAGCAGCAATCAACGGGAGAACCTCTACAATGAGCAGTTCTTC.

A few counts support this clonotype. The chain has TRBV12-3 or TRBV12-4 and TRBJ2-7; TRBD2 aligns across 7 bases. The CDR3 extends over 16 amino acids. After removal of 7 bases from V and 7 bases from J, the junction contained 19 bases not matched to a gene. CDR3 sequence (DNA): TGTGCCAGCAACCGATGGGCTAGCGGAACGGACAATGAGCAGTACTTC. This sequence encodes CASNRWASGTDNEQYF.

A few counts support this clonotype. This rearrangement joins TRBV4-2 to TRBJ1-2, with 7 bases that match TRBD1. Germline V gives CDR1 LGHNA, CDR2 YNFKEQ. V shed 1 base and J 4 bases; nucleotides not matched to a gene: 3. The CDR3 has 14 residues. CDR3 sequence: CASSQGQGGYGYTF. CDR3 sequence (DNA): TGTGCCAGCAGCCAAGGGCAGGGGGGCTATGGCTACACCTTC.

This clonotype appeared many times. The chain couples TRBV12-3 or TRBV12-4 to TRBJ1-5; TRBD1 matches at 10 bases. CDR3 length: 15 residues. Germline trimming cut 3 bases from V and 11 bases from J; bases unmatched to any gene: 10. CDR3: CASSLGGQGVTAQHF. CDR3 bases: TGTGCCAGCAGTTTGGGAGGACAGGGGGTAACGGCCCAGCATTTT.

The rearrangement uses TRBV28 and TRBJ1-5; a possible D gene is TRBD1 (6 bases). This CDR3 spans 17 amino acids. CDR1 is MDHEN and CDR2 is SYDVKM in the germline V gene. V lost 5 bases and J lost 6, with 23 bases in between. CDR3 sequence (DNA): TGTGCCAGCAGTCACCCTTCGCAGGGGTGGGCGAGTCAGCCCCAGCATTTT. Translated, it gives CASSHPSQGWASQPQHF.

The chain uses TRBV4-3 and TRBJ2-4; TRBD1 matches 7 bases. The tail of the sequence fits TRBJ2-7 better, so the J call may be wrong. Germline CDR1 is LGHNA and CDR2 is YSLEER. This CDR3 contains 14 residues. CDR3 sequence reads: CASSQVTGSREQYF. Written as DNA, the CDR3 is TGCGCCAGCAGCCAGGTGACAGGGTCTCGCGAGCAGTACTTC.

The chain couples TRBV29-1 to TRBJ2-6; no definite D call. The CDR3 is 14 residues long. Germline-derived CDR1 and CDR2 are SQVTM and ANQGSEA. Trimming left V 6 bases short and J 1 base short, with 10 bases between. This CDR3 is CSVLSQSGANVLTF. The CDR3 DNA sequence: TGCAGCGTGCTAAGCCAGTCTGGGGCCAACGTCCTGACTTTC.

J is TRBJ2-7 and V is TRBV5-6, with D maybe TRBD2 (6 bases). Trimming pared 0 bases from V and 3 bases from J, leaving 16 bases between. The V gene's germline CDR1 is SGHDT and CDR2 YYEEEE. The CDR3 extends over 16 amino acids. The DNA of the CDR3 is TGTGCCAGCAGCTTGGCCAAAGGCGGAGGGAGCTACGAGCAGTACTTC. Translation gives CASSLAKGGGSYEQYF.

The count of this clonotype is one. The J gene is TRBJ2-2, the V gene TRBV7-3; 7 bases map to TRBD1. The CDR3 spans 15 residues. Trimming took 5 bases from V and 7 from J; bases not matched to a gene: 10. Per germline, CDR1 SGHTA and CDR2 FQGTGA. This CDR3 reads CASSLPTGKDGELFF. The CDR3 DNA is TGTGCCAGCAGCCTACCGACAGGGAAGGACGGGGAGCTGTTTTTT.